The next 32 T cell receptor beta chains were all read from a single sample in a study of blood T cells in healthy people across ages. For the second PCR, which ran for about 7 to 11 cycles, a sample-barcoded 5' primer and a J-beta primer mix were used. MiXCR, run by TCRdb on the 5' RACE reads, gives a single entry per CDR3 protein. Of 540,000 or so distinct CDR3 sequences listed, 25% to 30% are singletons. The sequenced material came from blood. The receptors were gathered from an older woman in good health.

The V and J genes are TRBV20-1 and TRBJ2-1, with 12 positions matching TRBD2. J was trimmed by 9 bases and V by 3 bases; bases with no gene match: 3. The CDR3 has 13 amino acids. Germline loops: CDR1 DFQATT, CDR2 SNEGSKA (reference sequence). The CDR3 DNA reads TGCAGTGCTAGGGTACTAGCGGGGGGTGAGCAGTTCTTC. Translated, it gives CSARVLAGGEQFF.

The table lists this clonotype with many counts. The chain is built from TRBV5-1 and TRBJ2-3; 7 nucleotides line up with TRBD1. V trimming: 3 bases; J trimming: 1 base; junction bases outside the gene matches: 8. The CDR3 loop spans 16 amino acids. CDR1 and CDR2 from the germline V gene are SGHRS and YFSETQ. The CDR3 reads CASSSRQGQGTDTQYF. As DNA, the CDR3 is TGCGCCAGCAGCTCACGACAGGGTCAAGGCACAGATACGCAGTATTTT.

The rearrangement joins TRBV4-3 to TRBJ2-1; TRBD2 is a possible D gene (5 bases). CDR1 is LGHNA and CDR2 is YSLEER in the germline V gene. Trimming took 2 bases from V and 4 from J, leaving 6 bases between them. The CDR3 sequence is 13 residues long. CDR3 bases: TGCGCCAGCAGCCAAACGGGGTACAATGAGCAGTTCTTC. Protein: CASSQTGYNEQFF.

This clonotype was detected a few times. The chain is built from TRBV20-1 and TRBJ2-1; TRBD2 might be the D (6 bases). Germline loops: CDR1 DFQATT, CDR2 SNEGSKA (reference sequence). There are 13 residues in the CDR3. Between the trimmed V and J ends, which lost 6 bases and 7 bases, there was a span of 16 bases. This chain's CDR3 is CSASSVLGNEQFF. Written as DNA, the CDR3 is TGCAGTGCCTCTAGCGTTTTAGGAAATGAGCAGTTCTTC.

Only a few counts were recorded for this clonotype. The chain is built from TRBV12-3 or TRBV12-4 and TRBJ2-5, with D tentatively TRBD1 (6 bases). The DNA end is more similar to TRBJ2-7, so the J call may be wrong. The CDR3 covers 12 residues. As DNA, the CDR3 is TGTGCCAGCAGCTACAGGGCCTACGAGCAGTACTTC. This encodes CASSYRAYEQYF.

The chain couples TRBV9 to TRBJ1-4; D call uncertain. V lost 0 bases, J lost 5 bases, and 11 bases lay in between. CDR3 size: 15 residues. Germline V gene data show CDR1 as SGDLS and CDR2 as YYNGEE. The CDR3 DNA sequence: TGTGCCAGCAGCGTAGGAGGATCACAAAATGAAAAACTGTTTTTT. Its protein product is CASSVGGSQNEKLFF.

V usage is TRBV12-3 or TRBV12-4 and J usage is TRBJ2-7; D gene ambiguous. The CDR3 runs to 11 residues. Trimming shortened V by 6 bases and J by 6 bases, and 9 bases separated the two germline ends. The DNA of the CDR3 is TGTGCCAGCAGCCCCTTCGCCGAGCAGTACTTC. Protein: CASSPFAEQYF.

This clonotype was observed a few times. The chain uses TRBV18 and TRBJ2-7; 8 nucleotides line up with TRBD1. After removal of 8 bases from V and 4 bases from J, the junction contained 10 bases not matched to a gene. There are 14 residues in the CDR3. Per the germline V gene, CDR1 is KGHSH and CDR2 is LQKENI. CDR3 coding DNA: TGTGCCAGCCTTGATGGACAGGGCTCTTACGAGCAGTACTTC. It is translated as CASLDGQGSYEQYF.

The rearrangement joins TRBV7-6 to TRBJ2-2, with unresolved D. Trimming took 2 bases from V and 1 from J, leaving 8 bases between them. Germline assignment: CDR1 SGHVS and CDR2 FNYEAQ. CDR3 length: 15 amino acids. The DNA of the CDR3 is TGTGCCAGCAGCTTATTTACCGAGAACACCGGGGAGCTGTTTTTT. Protein: CASSLFTENTGELFF.

This clonotype was seen only a few times. V gene TRBV7-2 combines with J gene TRBJ2-5, with 7 bases aligning to TRBD2. Gene TRBJ2-7 matches the end of the DNA better, so the J call may be wrong. The CDR3 is 16 amino acids. Germline V CDR1 and CDR2: SGHTA, FQGNSA. Here the CDR3 DNA reads TGTGCCAGCAGCTTAGCGGTCGGGGGGAGAACCTACGAGCAGTACTTC. Protein: CASSLAVGGRTYEQYF.

This sequence joins TRBV4-2 and TRBJ2-5, with TRBD2 matching over 9 bases. The CDR3 is 17 amino acids. Germline V lookup: CDR1 LGHNA, CDR2 YNFKEQ. The V and J ends lost 1 base and 2 bases, in that order; junction bases with no gene match: 8. CDR3 in amino acids: CASSQASGGGVQETQYF. DNA for the CDR3: TGTGCCAGCAGCCAAGCTTCCGGCGGGGGGGTACAAGAGACCCAGTACTTC.

V gene TRBV5-1 combines with J gene TRBJ1-1, with TRBD1 matching over 7 bases. The V segment lost 0 bases and the J segment 4 bases; nucleotides outside the gene matches: 9. CDR1 SGHRS and CDR2 YFSETQ come from the germline V gene. The CDR3 totals 16 residues. CDR3 sequence: CASSLGQGLMSTEAFF. The CDR3 nucleotides are TGCGCCAGCAGCTTGGGACAGGGATTAATGAGCACTGAAGCTTTCTTT. Supplemented by reference TRBV5-1 and TRBJ1-1, the full variable domain reads KAGVTQTPRYLIKTRGQQVTLSCSPISGHRSVSWYQQTPGQGLQFLFEYFSETQRNKGNFPGRFSGRQFSNSRSEMNVSTLELGDSALYLCASSLGQGLMSTEAFFGQGTRLTVV.

The chain carries TRBV20-1 and TRBJ2-5; the match to TRBD2 covers 10 bases. Germline lookup yields CDR1 DFQATT and CDR2 SNEGSKA (reference sequence). There are 14 residues in the CDR3. The trim removed 5 bases at V and 2 bases at J, leaving 5 bases unmatched. Written as DNA, the CDR3 is TGCAGTGCTGGAGCGGGGGGGCGGCAAGAGACCCAGTACTTC. Its protein is CSAGAGGRQETQYF.

V is TRBV10-3 and J is TRBJ2-5; TRBD1 agrees at 9 bases. The J call may be in error: the DNA end matches TRBJ2-1 better. The germline V gene has CDR1 ENHRY and CDR2 SYGVKD. This CDR3 comprises 15 residues. CDR3: CATSSGTGNRNEQFF. The CDR3 coding sequence is TGTGCCACCTCGTCAGGGACAGGGAACCGCAATGAGCAGTTCTTC.

This chain joins TRBV12-3 or TRBV12-4 and TRBJ2-5; D gene unclear. The length of the CDR3 is 11 residues. V lost 5 bases, J lost 7 bases, and 8 bases lay in between. CDR3: CASSNSGTQYF. The CDR3 DNA sequence: TGTGCCAGCAGTAATTCCGGGACCCAGTACTTC.

V usage is TRBV11-2 and J usage is TRBJ1-2; TRBD1 is a possible D gene (6 bases). Germline V CDR1 and CDR2: SGHAT, FQNNGV. This CDR3 comprises 13 residues. Trimming removed 5 bases at V and 4 bases at J, with 11 bases between. The CDR3 sequence: CASSATGLYGYTF. The CDR3 bases are TGTGCCAGCAGCGCCACAGGGCTCTATGGCTACACCTTC.

The chain links TRBV5-1 to TRBJ1-4; unclear D gene. Trimming pared 5 bases from V and 0 bases from J, leaving 8 bases between. CDR3 length: 14 amino acids. The germline CDR1 and CDR2 sequences are SGHRS and YFSETQ. For the CDR3, the DNA is TGCGCCAGCAGGGAGGTTTCAACTAATGAAAAACTGTTTTTT. Its protein product is CASREVSTNEKLFF.

This clonotype was found a few times. The V call is TRBV19, the J call TRBJ1-1; 7 bases agree with TRBD1. J lost 3 bases, V lost 9 bases, and 10 bases had no gene match. Germline CDR1 and CDR2: LNHDA and SQIVND (reference sequence). CDR3 size: 14 residues. The CDR3 coding sequence is TGTGCCAGCCACCGGGACAGCGGGGACACTGAAGCTTTCTTT. It encodes CASHRDSGDTEAFF.

This clonotype was seen a single time. The chain has TRBV4-3 and TRBJ1-3; D is unclear. The germline V gene has CDR1 LGHNA and CDR2 YSLEER. V shed 0 bases and J shed 0 bases, with 3 bases lying between them. The CDR3 length is 14 residues. In DNA, the CDR3 is TGCGCCAGCAGCCAAGATTTCTCTGGAAACACCATATATTTT. This gives the protein CASSQDFSGNTIYF.

This clonotype was counted ten times or more. V usage is TRBV20-1 and J usage is TRBJ1-6; unclear D gene. The V gene lost 3 bases and the J gene lost 9 bases, with 12 bases spanning the gap. Germline CDR1 reads DFQATT; CDR2 reads SNEGSKA (reference sequence). The CDR3 sequence is 13 residues long. CDR3 DNA sequence: TGCAGTGCTAGGCACAGCGAGACTTCACCCCTCCACTTT. Translating it yields CSARHSETSPLHF.

The genes are TRBV20-1 and TRBJ2-5, with 10 bases that match TRBD2. V gave up 5 bases and J gave up 2 bases; unmatched junction bases: 5. The CDR3 length is 14 residues. The V gene's germline CDR1 is DFQATT and CDR2 SNEGSKA (reference sequence). The CDR3 sequence is CSAWVAGGQETQYF. CDR3 DNA sequence: TGCAGTGCTTGGGTAGCGGGGGGTCAAGAGACCCAGTACTTC.

J is TRBJ2-7 and V is TRBV19; 7 positions agree with TRBD1. Germline V gene sequence: CDR1 LNHDA, CDR2 SQIVND (reference sequence). V was clipped by 5 bases and J by 0 bases; unmatched bases: 10. This CDR3 comprises 16 residues. CDR3 region: CASSFLPTGSSYEQYF. In DNA, the CDR3 is TGTGCCAGTAGTTTCCTCCCGACAGGGAGCTCCTACGAGCAGTACTTC. Full variable domain (rest looked up from reference TRBV19 and TRBJ2-7): DGGITQSPKYLFRKEGQNVTLSCEQNLNHDAMYWYRQDPGQGLRLIYYSQIVNDFQKGDIAEGYSVSREKKESFPLTVTSAQKNPTAFYLCASSFLPTGSSYEQYFGPGTRLTVT.

This sequence joins TRBV12-5 and TRBJ1-3; D not certain. V lost 7 bases and J lost 4, with 11 bases in between. Germline V gene lookup returns CDR1 LGHNT and CDR2 FRNRAP. This CDR3 spans 13 amino acids. The CDR3 region is CASAGATGNTIYF. The CDR3 nucleotides are TGTGCTAGTGCGGGAGCAACCGGAAACACCATATATTTT.

This clonotype came up a few times. The CDR3 DNA follows: TGTGCCAGCAGCCCAGATCTCAGGGGGACAGACACTGAAGCTTTCTTT. Amino acids: CASSPDLRGTDTEAFF. J is TRBJ1-1 and V is TRBV7-9; 7 bases are a match to TRBD1. V lost 5 bases and J lost 3; bases outside the gene matches: 12. The CDR3 consists of 16 residues. Germline V gene data show CDR1 as SEHNR and CDR2 as FQNEAQ (reference sequence).

In this sample, this clonotype turned up a few times. V usage is TRBV11-2 and J usage is TRBJ2-1; 7 positions match TRBD2. The germline gives CDR1 SGHAT, CDR2 FQNNGV. The CDR3 length is 16 residues. With V trimmed by 4 bases and J by 0 bases, 6 bases remained unmatched. The CDR3 region has the DNA TGTGCCAGCAGCTCCCGGTGGGGGGGCTCCTACAATGAGCAGTTCTTC. Residues: CASSSRWGGSYNEQFF.

This sequence joins TRBV7-3 and TRBJ2-4; D may be TRBD2 (6 bases). This CDR3 has 20 amino acids. Between the trimmed V and J ends, which lost 2 bases and 6 bases, there was a span of 29 bases. Germline-derived CDR1 and CDR2 are SGHTA and FQGTGA. Here the CDR3 reads CASSLFRLEVESMPPNIQYF. The CDR3, as DNA: TGTGCCAGCAGCTTATTCCGACTAGAGGTTGAATCTATGCCCCCAAACATTCAGTACTTC.

CDR3 sequence: CASSVQGESDIEAFF. CDR3 sequence (DNA): TGCGCCAGCAGCGTGCAGGGGGAAAGCGATATCGAAGCTTTCTTT. This chain connects TRBV5-1 to TRBJ1-1, with 7 bases identical to TRBD1. The CDR3 is 15 amino acids. The trim removed 4 bases at V and 8 bases at J, leaving 14 bases unmatched. The germline V gene encodes CDR1 SGHRS and CDR2 YFSETQ. Combining the CDR3 with reference TRBV5-1 and TRBJ1-1 gives the whole variable domain KAGVTQTPRYLIKTRGQQVTLSCSPISGHRSVSWYQQTPGQGLQFLFEYFSETQRNKGNFPGRFSGRQFSNSRSEMNVSTLELGDSALYLCASSVQGESDIEAFFGQGTRLTVV.

The chain joins TRBV7-9 to TRBJ2-5; possibly TRBD1 for D (5 bases). The CDR3 loop spans 14 amino acids. Looked up from germline, CDR1 is SEHNR and CDR2 is FQNEAQ (reference sequence). The germline V and J ends were trimmed by 5 bases and 5 bases, with 15 bases remaining between them. The chain's CDR3 is CASSDRLLEETQYF. CDR3 coding DNA: TGTGCCAGCAGCGACAGACTGTTGGAGGAGACCCAGTACTTC.

The rearrangement links TRBV7-2 to TRBJ2-5; a possible D gene is TRBD2 (6 bases). The DNA end favors TRBJ2-1, so the J call may be wrong. The CDR3 loop spans 15 amino acids. Germline V gene lookup returns CDR1 SGHTA and CDR2 FQGNSA. As DNA, the CDR3 is TGTGCCAGCACTTACGATAGCGGAGGGACCAATGAGCAGTTCTTC. It yields the protein CASTYDSGGTNEQFF.

This clonotype appeared a few times. J is TRBJ1-4 and V is TRBV20-1, with TRBD1 matching over 11 bases. The CDR3 totals 17 residues. V was clipped by 2 bases and J by 0 bases; unmatched bases: 5. Per germline, CDR1 DFQATT and CDR2 SNEGSKA (reference sequence). The DNA of the CDR3 is TGCAGTGCTAGATTCGCGGGACAGGGGGCAACTAATGAAAAACTGTTTTTT. It is translated as CSARFAGQGATNEKLFF.

The chain is built from TRBV6-5 and TRBJ2-1, with 9 nucleotides matching TRBD2. V lost 0 bases to trimming and J lost 1 base; unmatched junction nucleotides: 1. Germline V CDR1 and CDR2: MNHEY, SVGAGI. This CDR3 has 16 amino acids. CDR3 sequence (DNA): TGTGCCAGCAGTTACTCGACTAGCGGTTCCTACAATGAGCAGTTCTTC. The encoded protein is CASSYSTSGSYNEQFF.

This clonotype was observed a handful of times. The chain carries TRBV9 and TRBJ2-2, with TRBD1 matching 9 bases. This CDR3 is built from 16 residues. Trimming cost V 0 bases and J 5 bases; bases outside gene matches: 5. Germline values: CDR1 SGDLS, CDR2 YYNGEE. The CDR3 loop reads CASSVGDRVLTGELFF. Here the CDR3 DNA reads TGTGCCAGCAGCGTAGGGGACAGGGTGTTAACCGGGGAGCTGTTTTTT.